This T cell receptor beta chain was sequenced during a study of cytomegalovirus exposure and HLA in healthy donors (dated by TCRdb to about 2017). About the full investigation: In an earlier analysis of under 750 of the donors, under 300 Gb of sequence data and 95 million to 130 million unique TCR beta sequences from roughly 180 million T cells were reported. Every discovery cohort repertoire had been produced on one sequencing platform. A separate validation cohort of roughly 120 different subjects was used in addition to the approximately 670-subject first cohort. To study patterns of TCR occurrence, a later analysis re-analyzed previously published TCR beta repertoires from under 750 donors and added high-resolution HLA genotyping. Because of strong linkage in the cohort, 5 or 6 DR-DQ haplotypes were treated as single units for association and clustering. To decide whether each TCR beta V gene segment behaved as functional or pseudogenic, an earlier analysis of approximately 600 of the donors relied on high-throughput TCR beta sequencing. In a later genetic analysis, genome-wide SNP genotypes for about 65% of the roughly 700 donors were used, and that subset was treated as a discovery cohort. Of the approximately 400 genotyped donors, 75% to 85% were placed in the genetic ancestry cluster associated with self-reported Caucasian donors. Among roughly 400 genotyped donors of the cohort, an average of approximately 240,000 unique TCR beta nucleotide sequences was sequenced per donor, of which 15% to 20% were non-productive. An early release covering 500 to 750 HLA-typed donors comprised approximately 290 gigabases of sequencing data and some 79 million unique TCR sequences. The later analysis used no new phenotypic data to find candidate immune exposures, relying instead on TCR beta sequences and their occurrence across donors. High-throughput TCR immunosequencing, statistical association of individual TCRs with disease status, and machine learning were combined to predict cytomegalovirus infection status. Alongside the repertoire data, information on donor age, sex, ethnicity and CMV serostatus was compiled. The study aimed to test whether signatures of past pathogen exposure could be identified by cataloging public T cell receptors. The study used immunosequencing to profile the T cell repertoires of around 600 subjects and linked those repertoires to cytomegalovirus serostatus. Typing coverage varied by locus: about 629-640 donors for A, B, C, DRB1 and DQB1; around 560 for DQA1; 606 for DPA1; around 450 for DPB1. Class I and class II HLA loci were covered by the typing at four-digit resolution.

The cohort comprised some 680 healthy bone marrow donors. All cohort members were sampled while nominally healthy, although unrecorded immune exposures were likely present. The donor was CMV seropositive and belonged to the group of a few hundred seropositive cohort members. Every donor gave a peripheral blood sample, and the peripheral blood mononuclear cells from that sample were used for TCR beta sequencing. The Qiagen DNeasy Blood Extraction Kit was used to extract genomic DNA from the blood cell samples. The library was built by means of the immunoSEQ multiplex PCR assay. For the multiplex PCR, a mixture combining 60 forward primers for TCR Vbeta segments and 13 reverse primers for TCR Jbeta segments was used. A multiplex PCR assay on genomic DNA amplified the CDR3 region of rearranged TCR beta genes. The amplified TCR beta libraries were sequenced on the Illumina HiSeq System as 87-base-pair reads. The original pipeline was this. Across the 500 to 700 repertoires, a later analysis counted some 80 million unique TCR beta chains, about 10 million of which were shared by at least two donors. To remove PCR and sequencing errors, raw reads were error-corrected and collapsed into unique sequences using a nearest-neighbor algorithm that merged closely related sequences. V, D and J gene segments were assigned by aligning CDR3 sequences to IMGT reference sequences. For a sequence to be retained, at least a six-nucleotide match to both a V gene segment and a J gene segment was required. A rearrangement was called productive if the CDR3 had no stop codons and remained in frame with V and J, and every other rearrangement was called non-productive. Following IMGT convention, CDR3 was defined as the stretch from the second conserved V-encoded cysteine to the conserved J-encoded phenylalanine. The earlier analysis of roughly 590 of the donors excluded sequences that lacked an unambiguous match to a single V gene segment. An earlier analysis of several hundred of the donors called V segments functional above 56.7% productive rearrangements and segregating when the between-donor standard deviation exceeded 5%. A statistical classification framework was developed to diagnose cytomegalovirus status using the catalog of TCR beta chain sequences. A later analysis assigned V and J genes by comparing TCR nucleotide sequences with IMGT/GENE-DB human TR gene sequences. A later analysis assigned CDR3 sequences and most-parsimonious VDJ recombination scenarios with the TCRdist pipeline. In a later analysis, each TCR beta chain was defined by its CDR3 amino acid sequence together with its V-gene family, and reads lacking a unique V-gene family were excluded. In a later analysis, approximately 590 highly shared, low-generation-probability nucleotide sequences were removed to address suspected cross-contamination and a sequencing artifact. For each public chain, a later analysis derived a clonal expansion index from normalized ranks of inferred template counts within each repertoire. Generation probabilities in a later analysis came from a VDJ recombination model fitted to out-of-frame rearrangements, and those results were checked against IGoR. In a later analysis, TCR-TCR, TCR-HLA and TCR-CMV co-occurrence was scored with hypergeometric tests, and a repertoire-size bias correction was applied to TCR pairs. False discovery rates were estimated in a later analysis by permuting HLA or CMV assignments 20 times. A later analysis grouped co-occurring TCRs with DBSCAN, adding TCRdist sequence similarity when clustering within HLA-allele-positive subsets. Repertoires with fewer than 30,000 or more than 120,000 public chains, plus five repertoires with anomalous nucleotide sharing, were excluded from co-occurrence clustering. The table was pulled from immuneACCESS by TCRdb, which kept in-frame rearrangements only. Such tables lose some clones; where checked, under half of the loss comes from unresolved V genes, and the rest has no known cause. V and J calls and clone size are as listed in that table; D and trimming were resolved from the DNA. The sample has approximately 130,000 clones on record, roughly 8.6% of them singletons. The ten largest make up 5.5% to 7.5% of the sample.

For CDR1 and CDR2, the germline V gene lists ENHRY and SYGVKD. V trim: 8 bases; J trim: 2 bases; unmatched bases: 7. The CDR3 goes from the cysteine to the phenylalanine over 14 residues. The kept DNA is CDR3 alone, 42 bases in frame from the first base. A remark on this clone: Its antigen remains unidentified. No per-base quality is available; no much larger clone lies one base away.

Overall study results and their limits: Presence/absence analyses assumed roughly uniform sequencing depth across donors, an assumption that may not hold. Seventeen rarely observed V segments, including chromosome 9 orphons, were excluded from the earlier analysis of about 500 of the donors because counts were too low. An earlier analysis of approximately 600 of the donors showed that most TCR beta V segments appeared in productive rearrangements either about 87% or about 30% of the time, which broadly matched IMGT annotations. A further reported finding was that TCR beta sequences accurately predicted the HLA-A and HLA-B alleles for most subjects in the first cohort. In the study, some 160 TCR beta chains were listed as associated with cytomegalovirus. A later analysis found that most CMV-associated TCR beta chains appeared HLA-restricted, with HLA associations seemingly driven largely by CMV exposure. Several of the top co-occurrence clusters appeared to be linked to parvovirus B19, influenza, CMV and Epstein-Barr virus, according to a later analysis. In vitro tests confirmed that a few of the cytomegalovirus-associated TCR beta chains recognize cytomegalovirus antigens. The cohort was sequenced for TCR beta chains only, and without alpha or paired-chain data the features that could be detected were limited. A cluster of highly shared sequence variants was judged likely to represent a technical artifact of the sequencing pipeline. According to a later analysis, TCR association rates differed among HLA loci, with DRB1 alleles showing the most associated TCRs and HLA-C alleles showing the fewest. Compared with the 666-donor mean, donors in an Asian-associated ancestry cluster had fewer N-insertions in productive TCRs, according to a later genetic analysis. A later genetic analysis associated a missense DCLRE1C variant with V-gene and J-gene trimming of TCR beta chains, and an independent cohort replicated the association. Assigning TCR associations to individual alleles was difficult when HLA alleles, especially DR and DQ, strongly co-occurred. The classifier was reported to diagnose cytomegalovirus status with high specificity and sensitivity in both the original cohort and the validation cohort. Correlated functional status among segregating V segments might reflect linkage disequilibrium, but an unknown experimental factor could not be ruled out. In a later analysis, HLA-associated TCR beta chains were found to be more clonally expanded and to have lower generation probabilities than equally common non-associated chains. Because some donors lacked HLA typing at each locus, the association tests relied only on the typed subset. The 87-base-pair reads could not distinguish some IMGT-functional V segments, including TRBV6-2 and TRBV6-3, so those segments were excluded. Immune exposure information for the cohort was limited to CMV serostatus. In a later analysis, some 18,000 TCR beta sequences were associated with specific HLA alleles at a false discovery rate of 0.05. Across donors, most TCR sequences were observed very rarely, whereas some public TCRs were present in many individuals. The authors suggested that the approach could potentially be generalized to other disease states and immunological phenotypes.

Source material: PBMCs. This TCR was sampled from a woman aged 40 to 50 in good health and CMV-seropositive. Recombination connected TRBV10-3 to TRBJ2-7; 9 bases in the middle match TRBD1. The CDR3 reads CAIGSTGGAYEQYF. The bases are TGTGCCATCGGCTCGACAGGGGGGGCCTACGAGCAGTACTTC.